This entry lists 14 T cell receptor beta chains sequenced from one sample in a study of siplizumab effects on memory and regulatory T cells. Profiled with immunoSEQ multiplex PCR; TCRdb holds only in-frame clones, not every one. The sample has 65,000 to 85,000 clones; around 93% are singletons. The sequenced sample consisted of CD8+ T cells sorted from blood. These receptor sequences come from a human donor in good health.

This chain uses TRBV6-5 with TRBJ1-2; no clear D. CDR1 is MNHEY and CDR2 is SVGAGI in the germline V gene. The V end lost 5 bases, the J end lost 4 bases, and 11 bases lay between the germline ends. This CDR3 region has 13 residues. The CDR3 sequence: CASSLLGFYGYTF. Here the CDR3 DNA reads TGTGCCAGCAGTCTCCTGGGGTTCTATGGCTACACCTTC.

The CDR3, as DNA: TGTGCCAGCAGCGAATCCGGGACAGGGGGCTACGAGCAGTACTTC. As protein: CASSESGTGGYEQYF. The chain joins TRBV9 to TRBJ2-7; 11 bases are a match to TRBD1. Per the germline V gene, CDR1 is SGDLS and CDR2 is YYNGEE. Unmatched junction bases numbered 5, after V lost 3 bases and J lost 3 bases. The CDR3 is 15 residues long.

Only one count was recorded for this clone. This chain joins TRBV18 and TRBJ2-1; TRBD2 is a possible D gene (5 bases). The CDR3 totals 12 residues. V lost 3 bases to trimming and J lost 6 bases, with 6 bases between them. Germline CDR1 and CDR2: KGHSH and LQKENI. CDR3 amino acids: CASSPGSNEQFF. For the CDR3, the DNA is TGTGCCAGCTCACCGGGGAGCAATGAGCAGTTCTTC.

The V and J genes are TRBV6-6 and TRBJ2-7, with TRBD1 matching over 8 bases. Germline V CDR1 and CDR2: MNHNY, SVGAGI (reference sequence). The length of the CDR3 is 14 residues. After removal of 6 bases from V and 3 bases from J, the junction contained 7 bases not matched to a gene. Here the CDR3 reads CASSLGTGGYEQYF. The DNA of the CDR3 is TGTGCCAGCAGCCTCGGTACAGGGGGCTACGAGCAGTACTTC.

The genes are TRBV6-5 and TRBJ2-5; D is uncertain. The last part of the DNA fits TRBJ2-7 better; the J call may be wrong. The CDR3 covers 13 residues. Germline values: CDR1 MNHEY, CDR2 SVGAGI. The DNA for the CDR3 is TGTGCCAGCAGTTACGGGCAGTCTTACGAGCAGTACTTC. Its translation is CASSYGQSYEQYF.

The chain links TRBV29-1 to TRBJ1-4; D not certain. This CDR3 region has 15 residues. With 2 bases removed from V and 0 bases from J, the gap between germline ends came to 10 bases. Germline V gene sequence: CDR1 SQVTM, CDR2 ANQGSEA. DNA for the CDR3: TGCAGCGTTGAAAGTGGGCATGCAACTAATGAAAAACTGTTTTTT. Translated: CSVESGHATNEKLFF.

V gene TRBV19 combines with J gene TRBJ1-1; no clear D. V lost 3 bases and J 2 bases, leaving 16 bases between the germline ends. CDR3 size: 16 residues. Germline V CDR1 and CDR2: LNHDA, SQIVND (reference sequence). This chain's CDR3 is CASSMGGIGKNTEAFF. Written as DNA, the CDR3 is TGTGCCAGTAGTATGGGAGGAATAGGGAAAAACACTGAAGCTTTCTTT.

The chain is built from TRBV7-3 and TRBJ2-7, with TRBD1 identical over 7 bases. This CDR3 has 14 amino acids. CDR1 is SGHTA, CDR2 FQGTGA, per germline. Unmatched junction bases numbered 10, after V lost 6 bases and J lost 5 bases. The DNA for the CDR3 is TGTGCCAGCAGTCCCACAGGGGCGCAGAACGAGCAGTACTTC. Amino acids: CASSPTGAQNEQYF.

The chain couples TRBV6-5 to TRBJ2-7; possibly TRBD1 for D (6 bases). Germline CDR1 is MNHEY and CDR2 is SVGAGI. V was clipped by 6 bases and J by 2 bases, with 14 bases between them. This CDR3 is 14 amino acids long. The CDR3 is CASRTQGITYEQYF. In DNA form, the CDR3 reads TGTGCCAGCAGGACGCAGGGGATCACCTACGAGCAGTACTTC.

This chain uses TRBV29-1 with TRBJ2-1; a possible D gene is TRBD1 (6 bases). There are 13 residues in the CDR3. Trimming stripped 4 bases from V and 2 bases from J, with 9 bases between. Germline CDR1 is SQVTM and CDR2 is ANQGSEA. The CDR3 DNA reads as TGCAGCGTTGCTGGGGGCACCTACAATGAGCAGTTCTTC. Residues: CSVAGGTYNEQFF.

V is TRBV20-1 and J is TRBJ2-1; D is uncertain. The CDR3 is made up of 11 amino acids. CDR1 is DFQATT, CDR2 SNEGSKA, per germline (reference sequence). Trimming took 3 bases from V and 9 from J, leaving 9 bases between them. The DNA of the CDR3 is TGCAGTGCTAGGTCGGCCGGTGAGCAGTTCTTC. Translated: CSARSAGEQFF.

This rearrangement joins TRBV5-8 to TRBJ2-7, with D possibly being TRBD2 (7 bases). CDR3 length: 15 amino acids. Germline lookup yields CDR1 SGHTS and CDR2 YDEGEE. Trimming removed 0 bases from V and 4 bases from J, with 14 bases in between. CDR3 DNA: TGTGCCAGCAGCTTGGACGGGGGGCAGAGATACGAGCAGTACTTC. This sequence encodes CASSLDGGQRYEQYF. Filled out from reference TRBV5-8 and TRBJ2-7, the complete variable domain reads EAGVTQSPTHLIKTRGQQATLRCSPISGHTSVYWYQQALGLGLQFLLWYDEGEERNRGNFPPRFSGRQFPNYSSELNVNALELEDSALYLCASSLDGGQRYEQYFGPGTRLTVT.

V and J are TRBV27 and TRBJ2-5; 12 nucleotides line up with TRBD2. The trim removed 3 bases at V and 4 bases at J, leaving 6 bases unmatched. The CDR3 runs to 16 residues. Germline CDR1 is MNHEY and CDR2 is SMNVEV (reference sequence). CDR3: CASSFLLAGGPETQYF. In DNA, the CDR3 is TGTGCCAGCAGTTTCTTACTAGCGGGGGGCCCAGAGACCCAGTACTTC.

The DNA for the CDR3 is TGTGCCAGCAGTAGTCCGGGACAGGCGGGGTATGGCTACACCTTC. Translating gives CASSSPGQAGYGYTF. V usage is TRBV25-1 and J usage is TRBJ1-2; 8 nucleotides align to TRBD1. The CDR3 contains 15 residues. J was trimmed by 5 bases and V by 5 bases; bases with no gene match: 10. CDR1 is MGHDK and CDR2 is SYGVNS in the germline V gene.